This T cell receptor (beta chain) derives from a study of blood T cell repertoires in COVID-19. Sequencing was performed with immunoSEQ multiplex PCR; in TCRdb, only in-frame clones are kept and a portion is missing. The sample lists around 250,000 clones; 91% were seen once. Per germline, CDR1 DFQATT and CDR2 SNEGSKA (reference sequence). The V end lost 6 bases, the J end lost 6 bases, and 12 bases lay between the germline ends. The CDR3 spans 12 residues. The chain links TRBV20-1 to TRBJ1-5; perhaps TRBD1 as D (5 bases). The source material was PBMCs or T cells enriched from blood (not recorded which). The clonotype comes from a human donor in a cohort exposed to, infected with or recovered from COVID-19 (not recorded which). The donor label of this sample is uncertain. In DNA, the CDR3 is TGCAGTGCAAGTGGACACGGTCAGCCCCAGCATTTT. It codes for CSASGHGQPQHF.